The clone carrying this TCR beta chain has a single count. The sample is drawn from a study of blood T cell repertoires in COVID-19. In the study overall: The samples span acute and convalescent COVID-19 from the United States, Italy and Spain. PBMCs, B-cell-depleted T cells, or T cells were the source of the cDNA or gDNA that made up the material.

The germline CDR1 and CDR2 sequences are SGHTA and FQGNSA. The ends were cut back, 1 base at V and 7 bases at J, with 11 bases in the middle. The CDR3 totals 14 residues. Methods used by the authors: Reference gene primer amplification in the assay estimated nucleated cell counts. Sequencing used immunoSEQ multiplex PCR; TCRdb keeps in-frame clones, though not all of them. Clonal size and the V and J genes are those of that table, whereas D and trimming came from the DNA. The repertoire has over 70,000 clones, almost 90% of them found once; the top ten carry about 4.3%. Material: peripheral blood. This sequence originates from a woman aged 80 or older with active or convalescent COVID-19. The rearrangement links TRBV7-2 to TRBJ1-5; maybe TRBD1 (5 bases). In DNA, the CDR3 is TGTGCCAGCAGCTTAGGGCAGGGTGGCCAGCCCCAGCATTTT. It translates to CASSLGQGGQPQHF.